The 5 T cell receptor beta chains listed next were all sequenced from one sample in a study of vaccination and CD4 T cells after COVID-19. For these receptors, no antigen is known. The Oncomine TCR Beta short-read assay sequenced DNA from cultured CD4+ T cells. TCRdb used MiXCR to reprocess the PCR reads, holding one entry per CDR3 protein. The table has approximately 9,300 distinct CDR3 sequences, roughly half seen once. As to treatment: roughly 11-day PBMC culture with coronavirus spike peptide pools or control peptides (ViraFEST assay). Material: CD4+ T cells from blood, cultured in vitro. The receptors stem from a human donor who had recovered from COVID-19.

This clonotype showed up just a few times. CDR3 residues: CDQGSGTEAFF. CDR3 coding DNA: TGTGATCAGGGATCGGGCACTGAAGCTTTCTTT. The chain couples TRBV19 to TRBJ1-1; tentative D call: TRBD1 (5 bases). CDR1 is LNHDA and CDR2 is SQIVND in the germline V gene (reference sequence). The CDR3 is 11 residues long.

J is TRBJ2-3 and V is TRBV7-6; 14 nucleotides agree with TRBD2. The length of the CDR3 is 15 residues. The trim removed 5 bases at V and 5 bases at J, leaving 3 bases unmatched. Germline V gene lookup returns CDR1 SGHVS and CDR2 FNYEAQ. The CDR3 sequence is CASSGTSGSLDTQYF. The CDR3 DNA is TGTGCCAGCAGCGGGACTAGCGGGAGCCTAGATACGCAGTATTTT.

To note about this clonotype: One end of the junction is discordant with germline, which a read error may explain. V usage is TRBV6-1 and J usage is TRBJ1-1, with D maybe TRBD1 (5 bases). Germline assignment: CDR1 MNHNS and CDR2 SASEGT. The CDR3 extends over 14 amino acids. CDR3 nucleotide sequence: TGTGCCAGCAGCTCGGACGGGGGGAACGCTGAAGCTTTCTTT. Translated, it gives CASSSDGGNAEAFF.

The CDR3: CASSAQTGRGTEAFF. The CDR3, as DNA: TGTGCCAGCAGCGCCCAAACAGGGCGCGGAACTGAAGCTTTCTTT. V is TRBV5-4 and J is TRBJ1-1, with a possible D match to TRBD1 (6 bases). Germline lookup yields CDR1 SGHNT and CDR2 YYREEE (reference sequence). V was clipped by 4 bases and J by 5 bases, with 18 bases between them. There are 15 residues in the CDR3.

This clonotype appeared a few times. CDR3 region: CASSLGVGGFTGELFF. The CDR3 coding sequence is TGTGCCAGCAGCTTAGGCGTAGGGGGCTTCACCGGGGAGCTGTTTTTT. V gene TRBV7-2 combines with J gene TRBJ2-2, with TRBD1 matching 7 bases. The CDR3 runs 16 residues. V was clipped by 1 base and J by 4 bases; unmatched bases: 6. CDR1 SGHTA and CDR2 FQGNSA come from the germline V gene.